The 26 T cell receptor beta chains given below trace back to one sample, sequenced in a study of blood T cell repertoires in COVID-19. Sequencing used immunoSEQ multiplex PCR; TCRdb keeps in-frame clones, though not all of them. The sample includes about 120,000 clones, approximately 79% of them seen just once. The sequenced sample consisted of peripheral blood. Receptors originate from a man in his forties or fifties with acute or convalescent COVID-19.

The rearrangement joins TRBV28 to TRBJ1-2, with a weak D call TRBD1 (6 bases). CDR1 is MDHEN, CDR2 SYDVKM, per germline. The CDR3 consists of 12 residues. The ends were cut back, 6 bases at V and 4 bases at J, with 9 bases in the middle. The CDR3 loop reads CASSPDSYGYTF. The CDR3 coding sequence is TGTGCCAGCAGCCCGGACAGCTATGGCTACACCTTC.

This chain links TRBV5-6 with TRBJ1-1; D perhaps matches TRBD1 (6 bases). The germline V gene has CDR1 SGHDT and CDR2 YYEEEE. Trimming stripped 5 bases from V and 11 bases from J, with 13 bases between. This CDR3 spans 11 amino acids. The CDR3 loop is CASSSGTKAFF. Here the CDR3 DNA reads TGTGCCAGCAGTTCCGGGACAAAGGCTTTCTTT.

The table lists this clone with a few counts. The chain carries TRBV2 and TRBJ1-2; maybe TRBD1 (6 bases). The CDR3 loop spans 12 amino acids. V was shortened by 6 bases and J by 4 bases, with 9 bases between the two germline ends. Germline V CDR1 and CDR2: SNHLY, FYNNEI. CDR3: CASRDRLYGYTF. The DNA of the CDR3 is TGTGCCAGCAGGGACAGACTCTATGGCTACACCTTC.

The rearrangement uses TRBV25-1 and TRBJ1-2; 7 bases agree with TRBD1. J was trimmed by 9 bases and V by 5 bases; bases with no gene match: 12. CDR1 is MGHDK and CDR2 is SYGVNS in the germline V gene. This CDR3 has 14 amino acids. CDR3 DNA: TGTGCCAGCAGTCCCCCCCAGGGGGGCGCAAGCTACACCTTC. The encoded protein is CASSPPQGGASYTF.

The chain has TRBV7-8 and TRBJ2-5; tentative D call: TRBD1 (6 bases). Trimming took off 2 bases at V and 3 bases at J, with 10 bases between the two ends. The CDR3 is made up of 14 amino acids. Germline V gene data show CDR1 as SGHVS and CDR2 as FQNEAQ. The CDR3 sequence is CASSLIDRKETQYF. CDR3 nucleotide sequence: TGTGCCAGCAGCTTAATCGACAGGAAAGAGACCCAGTACTTC.

The V and J genes are TRBV27 and TRBJ1-4; D not certain. This CDR3 has 13 amino acids. V lost 8 bases to trimming and J lost 6 bases, with 13 bases between them. Germline-derived CDR1 and CDR2 are MNHEY and SMNVEV (reference sequence). CDR3 loop: CASAPHGDEKLFF. CDR3 in DNA: TGTGCCAGCGCTCCCCATGGAGATGAAAAACTGTTTTTT.

The J gene is TRBJ2-1, the V gene TRBV19; 9 bases line up with TRBD2. This CDR3 is built from 16 residues. V gave up 4 bases and J gave up 4 bases; unmatched junction bases: 8. Germline loops: CDR1 LNHDA, CDR2 SQIVND (reference sequence). The CDR3 protein is CASSTLAGVGYNEQFF. CDR3 nucleotides: TGTGCCAGTAGTACCTTAGCGGGAGTGGGGTACAATGAGCAGTTCTTC.

The chain has TRBV6-5 and TRBJ1-2; D gene uncertain. The V gene lost 9 bases and the J gene lost 4 bases, with 18 bases spanning the gap. In germline, CDR1 is MNHEY, CDR2 SVGAGI. The CDR3 is 14 residues long. DNA of the CDR3: TGTGCCAGTAATGTCGACGGCGGGATCTATGGCTACACCTTC. Its translation: CASNVDGGIYGYTF.

The V and J genes are TRBV19 and TRBJ2-1; the match to TRBD2 covers 11 bases. This CDR3 region has 16 residues. Germline V gives CDR1 LNHDA, CDR2 SQIVND (reference sequence). Losses at the gene ends were 5 bases for V and 7 bases for J; bases not matched to a gene: 10. For the CDR3, the DNA is TGTGCCAGTAGTTCAGTAGCGGGGGGGCAGAGGAATGAGCAGTTCTTC. Protein sequence: CASSSVAGGQRNEQFF.

This chain connects TRBV18 to TRBJ2-7; TRBD1 aligns across 7 bases. CDR1 and CDR2 (germline): KGHSH, LQKENI. J lost 3 bases, V lost 3 bases, and 14 bases had no gene match. The CDR3 totals 17 residues. Here the CDR3 reads CASSPIQGTYSNYEQYF. The CDR3 nucleotides are TGTGCCAGCTCACCCATACAGGGGACCTACTCCAACTACGAGCAGTACTTC.

This sequence joins TRBV5-1 and TRBJ2-3, with 9 bases fitting TRBD1. Germline CDR1 and CDR2: SGHRS and YFSETQ. The CDR3 runs to 15 residues. Trimming removed 5 bases from V and 5 bases from J; junction bases left unmatched: 9. CDR3 sequence reads: CASRIQPGQGDTQYF. CDR3 coding DNA: TGCGCCAGCAGGATTCAACCGGGACAGGGAGATACGCAGTATTTT.

This sequence joins TRBV5-5 and TRBJ2-7; no reliable D call. The V gene lost 2 bases and the J gene lost 2 bases, with 11 bases spanning the gap. The germline gives CDR1 SGHKS, CDR2 YYEKEE (reference sequence). The CDR3 has 14 residues. The chain's CDR3 is CASSFNPGTYEQYF. DNA for the CDR3: TGTGCCAGCAGCTTTAACCCAGGAACCTACGAGCAGTACTTC.

The genes are TRBV21-1 and TRBJ1-5; the D call in the table, TRBD1, was not verified against the DNA. TRBV21-1 is described as a pseudogene. This CDR3 region has 18 residues. CDR3: CASSKGLGQGEAGQPQHF. The CDR3 nucleotides are TGTGCCAGCAGCAAAGGTTTAGGACAGGGGGAAGCGGGTCAGCCCCAGCATTTT.

V gene TRBV14 combines with J gene TRBJ1-6; D unresolved. Germline V gene data show CDR1 as SGHDN and CDR2 as FVKESK. The CDR3 covers 17 residues. V lost 4 bases and J lost 2, with 15 bases in between. The CDR3 nucleotides are TGTGCCAGCAGCCGCATTGCGGGGAGCGCCTATAATTCACCCCTCCACTTT. This translates into CASSRIAGSAYNSPLHF.

The chain is built from TRBV6-5 and TRBJ2-6; tentative D call: TRBD1 (5 bases). This CDR3 comprises 14 residues. Germline values: CDR1 MNHEY, CDR2 SVGAGI. V lost 7 bases and J 1 base, leaving 8 bases between the germline ends. In DNA, the CDR3 is TGTGCCAGCAATCCAGGGTCTGGGGCCAACGTCCTGACTTTC. Its translation: CASNPGSGANVLTF.

This clone was recorded a few times. At one end the junction does not follow the germline gene, possibly because of a read error. V gene TRBV7-7 combines with J gene TRBJ2-1; D is undetermined. The CDR3 contains 15 residues. Looked up from germline, CDR1 is SSHAT and CDR2 is FNYEAQ (reference sequence). The CDR3 nucleotides are TGTGCTAGCAGCTTAACTGCCCTTGAATCCAATGAGCAGTTCTTC. Translation gives CASSLTALESNEQFF.

V gene TRBV6-1 combines with J gene TRBJ2-7; TRBD2 agrees at 7 bases. The V gene's germline CDR1 is MNHNS and CDR2 SASEGT. The CDR3 has 14 residues. J gave up 6 bases and V 1 base, and 6 bases lay outside the gene matches. For the CDR3, the DNA is TGTGCCAGCAGTGAAGAGTCGTGGGGGGGCGAGCAGTACTTC. Translated: CASSEESWGGEQYF.

This chain links TRBV5-1 with TRBJ1-5, with unresolved D. Germline V gives CDR1 SGHRS, CDR2 YFSETQ. V was shortened by 0 bases and J by 2 bases, with 6 bases between the two germline ends. This CDR3 comprises 14 residues. CDR3 DNA: TGCGCCAGCAGCTTGGGGGGAGGCAATCAGCCCCAGCATTTT. Its translation: CASSLGGGNQPQHF. Combining the CDR3 with reference TRBV5-1 and TRBJ1-5 gives the whole variable domain KAGVTQTPRYLIKTRGQQVTLSCSPISGHRSVSWYQQTPGQGLQFLFEYFSETQRNKGNFPGRFSGRQFSNSRSEMNVSTLELGDSALYLCASSLGGGNQPQHFGDGTRLSIL.

The V gene is TRBV24-1, the J gene TRBJ2-3; 13 bases are shared with TRBD2. V trimming: 4 bases; J trimming: 4 bases; junction bases outside the gene matches: 10. The CDR3 length is 18 residues. The germline CDR1 and CDR2 sequences are KGHDR and SFDVKD. Written as DNA, the CDR3 is TGTGCCACCAGTGAGCCCGGGACTAGCGGGGTGGCCGCAGATACGCAGTATTTT. This codes for CATSEPGTSGVAADTQYF.

The chain couples TRBV3-1 (or the pseudogene TRBV3-2) to TRBJ2-1, with 12 positions matching TRBD2. This CDR3 spans 18 amino acids. The germline CDR1 and CDR2 sequences are LGHDT and YNNKEL (reference sequence). V shed 4 bases and J 7 bases; nucleotides not matched to a gene: 14. In DNA, the CDR3 is TGTGCCAGCAGCCGACTACACCCGACTAGCGGGAGCCGGAATGAGCAGTTCTTC. It specifies CASSRLHPTSGSRNEQFF.

This clone appeared a few times. The chain carries TRBV2 and TRBJ2-1; 13 bases map to TRBD2. The germline gives CDR1 SNHLY, CDR2 FYNNEI. V trimming: 6 bases; J trimming: 5 bases; junction bases outside the gene matches: 1. This CDR3 spans 14 amino acids. CDR3 nucleotide sequence: TGTGCCAGCAGGGGGACTAGCGGGGACAATGAGCAGTTCTTC. Protein sequence: CASRGTSGDNEQFF.

This rearrangement joins TRBV28 to TRBJ1-4, with D hard to call. CDR3 length: 15 residues. The germline V and J ends were trimmed by 5 bases and 8 bases, with 18 bases remaining between them. In germline, CDR1 is MDHEN, CDR2 SYDVKM. The CDR3 loop reads CASSLDWVYGEKLFF. CDR3 sequence (DNA): TGTGCCAGCAGTCTAGATTGGGTCTACGGGGAAAAACTGTTTTTT. Full variable domain (missing parts from reference TRBV28 and TRBJ1-4): DVKVTQSSRYLVKRTGEKVFLECVQDMDHENMFWYRQDPGLGLRLIYFSYDVKMKEKGDIPEGYSVSREKKERFSLILESASTNQTSMYLCASSLDWVYGEKLFFGSGTQLSVL.

V is TRBV6-5 and J is TRBJ1-2, with D possibly matching TRBD1 (5 bases). V was pared by 7 bases and J by 7 bases, with 13 bases between. CDR3 size: 12 residues. In germline, CDR1 is MNHEY, CDR2 SVGAGI. CDR3 bases: TGTGCCAGCACCCTAGGGAGGGGTGGCTACACCTTC. Residues: CASTLGRGGYTF.

The V gene is TRBV3-1 (or the pseudogene TRBV3-2), the J gene TRBJ2-5; TRBD2 agrees at 7 bases. The trim removed 0 bases at V and 5 bases at J, leaving 6 bases unmatched. The CDR3 sequence is 15 residues long. Germline assignment: CDR1 LGHDT and CDR2 YNNKEL (reference sequence). CDR3 region: CASSQEGGPWETQYF. In DNA form, the CDR3 reads TGTGCCAGCAGCCAAGAGGGAGGGCCATGGGAGACCCAGTACTTC.

J is TRBJ1-6 and V is TRBV7-9; D is perhaps TRBD1 (6 bases). The CDR3 loop spans 15 amino acids. CDR1 is SEHNR and CDR2 is FQNEAQ in the germline V gene (reference sequence). V was shortened by 4 bases and J by 6 bases, with 13 bases between the two germline ends. CDR3 sequence (DNA): TGTGCCAGCAGCTCTAATGACAGGCCTAATTCACCCCTCCACTTT. Residues: CASSSNDRPNSPLHF. Together with reference TRBV7-9 and TRBJ1-6, the CDR3 gives the full variable domain: DTGVSQNPRHKITKRGQNVTFRCDPISEHNRLYWYRQTLGQGPEFLTYFQNEAQLEKSRLLSDRFSAERPKGSFSTLEIQRTEQGDSAMYLCASSSNDRPNSPLHFGNGTRLTVT.

V is TRBV7-9 and J is TRBJ2-7, with 11 bases that match TRBD2. The trim removed 5 bases at V and 4 bases at J, leaving 10 bases unmatched. The germline V gene encodes CDR1 SEHNR and CDR2 FQNEAQ (reference sequence). The CDR3 has 16 amino acids. This CDR3 reads CASSPTTSGRRYEQYF. The DNA for the CDR3 is TGTGCCAGCAGCCCGACCACTAGCGGGAGAAGATACGAGCAGTACTTC.